This T cell receptor beta chain was found in a study of T cell clonotyping in hematopoietic cell transplantation. Study results and caveats: Pathologically expanded recipient clonotypes increased progressively from day 30 to day 180 as diversity fell.

Here immunoSEQ multiplex PCR was the method, and the copy in TCRdb shows in-frame clones only, minus some. This sample has roughly 30,000 clones, with 82% found just once. The CDR3 consists of 12 residues. Germline CDR1 and CDR2: SEHNR and FQNEAQ (reference sequence). The germline V and J ends were trimmed by 5 bases and 7 bases, with 9 bases remaining between them. Time point specified: recipient sample about 28 days before transplant, after cytoreduction. Concerning this clone itself: Its antigen is undetermined.

The rearrangement links TRBV7-9 to TRBJ2-1, with D perhaps matching TRBD2 (5 bases). This TCR came from a man aged 40-49 years with acute myeloid leukemia. Some clones in this sample may be carry-over from other donors' samples. The input for sequencing was peripheral blood mononuclear cells, taken before stem cell transplant. DNA for the CDR3: TGTGCCAGCAGCCCGGGGTTTAATGAGCAGTTCTTC. It encodes CASSPGFNEQFF.